Following are 31 T cell receptor beta chains from one sample sequenced in a study of T cell responses to AZD1222 COVID-19 vaccine. Sequenced by immunoSEQ multiplex PCR; TCRdb stores in-frame clones only, minus some. This sample has some 130,000 clones, with about 90% found just once. The material was peripheral blood, obtained on day 0 of AZD1222 vaccination. All receptors derive from an adult in good health.

The J gene is TRBJ2-7, the V gene TRBV6-5; possibly TRBD2 for D (5 bases). Germline-derived CDR1 and CDR2 are MNHEY and SVGAGI. The V end lost 2 bases, the J end lost 3 bases, and 14 bases lay between the germline ends. This CDR3 is 15 amino acids long. CDR3 sequence reads: CASSYKDPGNYEQYF. The CDR3 coding sequence is TGTGCCAGCAGTTACAAGGACCCCGGGAACTACGAGCAGTACTTC.

The CDR3 DNA follows: TGTGCCAGCAGGGGGGGCTCCTACAATGAGCAGTTCTTC. It codes for CASRGGSYNEQFF. The chain recombines TRBV28 with TRBJ2-1; the D gene is possibly TRBD2 (6 bases). CDR1 and CDR2 (germline): MDHEN, SYDVKM. The CDR3 totals 13 residues. Trimming removed 6 bases at V and 0 bases at J, with 6 bases between.

V is TRBV28 and J is TRBJ1-2; D unresolved. V was clipped by 8 bases and J by 4 bases, with 8 bases between them. This CDR3 spans 11 amino acids. Germline CDR1 MDHEN, CDR2 SYDVKM. The CDR3 DNA reads as TGTGCCAGCTACCGAGCCTATGGCTACACCTTC. Protein product: CASYRAYGYTF.

The chain uses TRBV24-1 and TRBJ1-6; 8 nucleotides line up with TRBD1. Trimming took 5 bases from V and 6 from J; bases not matched to a gene: 5. The CDR3 sequence is 15 residues long. Germline V gene sequence: CDR1 KGHDR, CDR2 SFDVKD. The CDR3: CATSVGQAINSPLHF. CDR3 nucleotides: TGTGCCACCAGTGTGGGACAGGCGATTAATTCACCCCTCCACTTT.

This rearrangement joins TRBV24-1 to TRBJ2-2, with D unclear. Between the trimmed V and J ends, which lost 3 bases and 1 base, there was a span of 17 bases. The CDR3 is 18 residues long. From germline, CDR1 is KGHDR and CDR2 SFDVKD. For the CDR3, the DNA is TGTGCCACCAGTGATCTCCCGGCCCTAGACCTGAACACCGGGGAGCTGTTTTTT. As protein: CATSDLPALDLNTGELFF.

The chain is built from TRBV7-2 and TRBJ2-7; D is unresolved. The CDR3 extends over 15 amino acids. Germline V gives CDR1 SGHTA, CDR2 FQGNSA. V was clipped by 1 base and J by 3 bases, with 13 bases between them. Here the CDR3 reads CASSLEGALGYEQYF. CDR3 coding DNA: TGTGCCAGCAGCTTAGAAGGCGCTTTGGGCTACGAGCAGTACTTC.

CDR3 region: CASSSEQGAIYNEQFF. The DNA for the CDR3 is TGTGCCAGCAGTTCTGAACAGGGGGCCATCTACAATGAGCAGTTCTTC. The V gene is TRBV11-1, the J gene TRBJ2-1; 9 nucleotides line up with TRBD1. V lost 6 bases to trimming and J lost 3 bases; unmatched junction nucleotides: 9. The CDR3 covers 16 residues. CDR1 is SGHAT and CDR2 is FQDESV in the germline V gene (reference sequence).

V is TRBV5-4 and J is TRBJ1-6, with D possibly TRBD1 on 5 matching bases. Trimming took 4 bases from V and 6 from J, leaving 17 bases between them. Germline values: CDR1 SGHNT, CDR2 YYREEE (reference sequence). This CDR3 is built from 16 residues. CDR3 coding DNA: TGTGCCAGCAGCATCTACAGGAGCGGGATTAATTCACCCCTCCACTTT. This sequence encodes CASSIYRSGINSPLHF.

The chain employs TRBV7-9 and TRBJ2-7; no reliable D call. The germline gives CDR1 SEHNR, CDR2 FQNEAQ (reference sequence). V lost 5 bases, J lost 0 bases, and 11 bases lay in between. This CDR3 is built from 14 residues. The CDR3 sequence: CASSPRESSYEQYF. CDR3 sequence (DNA): TGTGCCAGCAGCCCCCGTGAGTCCTCCTACGAGCAGTACTTC.

The gene calls are TRBV6-1 and TRBJ2-1, with a possible D match to TRBD1 (6 bases). Germline assignment: CDR1 MNHNS and CDR2 SASEGT. V dropped 3 bases and J dropped 4 bases, with 13 bases sitting between them. The length of the CDR3 is 15 residues. CDR3 residues: CASSEGQGIYNEQFF. The DNA for the CDR3 is TGTGCCAGCAGTGAGGGGCAGGGGATTTACAATGAGCAGTTCTTC.

The V and J genes are TRBV11-2 and TRBJ2-7; no reliable D call. CDR1 and CDR2 from the germline V gene are SGHAT and FQNNGV. There are 13 residues in the CDR3. V shed 1 base and J shed 4 bases, with 8 bases lying between them. The CDR3 loop is CASSLADPYEQYF. The CDR3 coding sequence is TGTGCCAGCAGCTTAGCGGACCCGTACGAGCAGTACTTC.

This sequence joins TRBV27 and TRBJ1-2; the D is unclear. The CDR3 is 15 amino acids. V lost 3 bases and J lost 4, with 15 bases in between. Germline-derived CDR1 and CDR2 are MNHEY and SMNVEV (reference sequence). CDR3 bases: TGTGCCAGCAGTTTTACCTCTGGCAGCACCTATGGCTACACCTTC. Translated: CASSFTSGSTYGYTF.

The rearrangement joins TRBV28 to TRBJ1-1; D call uncertain. V dropped 6 bases and J dropped 8 bases, with 10 bases sitting between them. The CDR3 contains 11 residues. Germline assignment: CDR1 MDHEN and CDR2 SYDVKM. The CDR3: CASRIRAEAFF. The CDR3 region has the DNA TGTGCCAGCAGGATCCGGGCGGAAGCTTTCTTT. Drawing the rest from reference TRBV28 and TRBJ1-1, the complete variable domain is DVKVTQSSRYLVKRTGEKVFLECVQDMDHENMFWYRQDPGLGLRLIYFSYDVKMKEKGDIPEGYSVSREKKERFSLILESASTNQTSMYLCASRIRAEAFFGQGTRLTVV.

V usage is TRBV9 and J usage is TRBJ2-7; 10 bases line up with TRBD2. After removal of 2 bases from V and 0 bases from J, the junction contained 2 bases not matched to a gene. This CDR3 spans 15 amino acids. Germline loops: CDR1 SGDLS, CDR2 YYNGEE. CDR3 DNA sequence: TGTGCCAGCAGCGTTAGCGGGGGGAGCTCCTACGAGCAGTACTTC. This translates into CASSVSGGSSYEQYF.

The gene calls are TRBV7-9 and TRBJ2-3; no definite D call. This CDR3 contains 11 residues. V was shortened by 6 bases and J by 7 bases, with 8 bases between the two germline ends. Germline V gene sequence: CDR1 SEHNR, CDR2 FQNEAQ (reference sequence). CDR3 bases: TGTGCCAGCAGATGGGAATATACGCAGTATTTT. Protein sequence: CASRWEYTQYF.

The chain recombines TRBV5-1 with TRBJ1-2; maybe TRBD1 (5 bases). Germline loops: CDR1 SGHRS, CDR2 YFSETQ. This CDR3 spans 15 amino acids. Trimming left V 2 bases short and J 4 bases short, with 15 bases between. Here the CDR3 reads CASSLLSSGSYGYTF. Here the CDR3 DNA reads TGCGCCAGCAGCTTACTCTCGTCAGGGTCCTATGGCTACACCTTC.

This sequence joins TRBV25-1 and TRBJ2-7, with TRBD1 matching over 10 bases. The CDR3 runs to 13 residues. Germline trimming cut 6 bases from V and 4 bases from J; bases unmatched to any gene: 3. Germline V gene data show CDR1 as MGHDK and CDR2 as SYGVNS. In DNA, the CDR3 is TGTGCCAGCAGCCCGGGACAGGGGTACGAGCAGTACTTC. Amino acids: CASSPGQGYEQYF.

This chain links TRBV11-2 with TRBJ1-1; D gene ambiguous. Germline-derived CDR1 and CDR2 are SGHAT and FQNNGV. V dropped 4 bases and J dropped 5 bases, with 17 bases sitting between them. The CDR3 covers 15 residues. The CDR3 region has the DNA TGTGCCAGCAGCTCTTTGAGGCGTTCTGGGACTGAAGCTTTCTTT. Its translation is CASSSLRRSGTEAFF. Full variable domain (remainder filled in from reference TRBV11-2 and TRBJ1-1): EAGVAQSPRYKIIEKRQSVAFWCNPISGHATLYWYQQILGQGPKLLIQFQNNGVVDDSQLPKDRFSAERLKGVDSTLKIQPAKLEDSAVYLCASSSLRRSGTEAFFGQGTRLTVV.

This chain uses TRBV24-1 with TRBJ1-2; D is perhaps TRBD1 (5 bases). The V gene's germline CDR1 is KGHDR and CDR2 SFDVKD. The CDR3 is made up of 14 amino acids. V was pared by 4 bases and J by 3 bases, with 11 bases between. CDR3 amino acids: CATSERDSYYGYTF. For the CDR3, the DNA is TGTGCCACCAGTGAGCGTGACAGCTACTATGGCTACACCTTC.

V gene TRBV4-1 combines with J gene TRBJ2-7, with TRBD2 matching 10 bases. The ends lost 4 bases at V and 5 bases at J; junction bases unmatched: 2. Germline V CDR1 and CDR2: MGHRA, YSYEKL. The CDR3 sequence is 13 residues long. The CDR3 coding sequence is TGCGCCAGCAGCCCGGGACTAGCGAACGAGCAGTACTTC. It encodes CASSPGLANEQYF.

CDR3 DNA: TGTGCCAGCAGCCATCCGCCACTGAACTCTGGAAACACCATATATTTT. Its protein product is CASSHPPLNSGNTIYF. The chain employs TRBV3-1 (or the pseudogene TRBV3-2) and TRBJ1-3; D call uncertain. CDR1 and CDR2 (germline): LGHDT, YNNKEL (reference sequence). CDR3 length: 16 amino acids. Trimming removed 3 bases at V and 0 bases at J, with 12 bases between.

This chain joins TRBV28 and TRBJ1-3, with D unclear. The CDR3 runs 14 residues. The germline V and J ends were trimmed by 5 bases and 0 bases, with 8 bases remaining between them. CDR1 is MDHEN, CDR2 SYDVKM, per germline. CDR3 region: CASSQPFSGNTIYF. In DNA form, the CDR3 reads TGTGCCAGCAGTCAGCCTTTCTCTGGAAACACCATATATTTT.

Note on this clone: At the DNA level, this CDR3 is encoded by other sequences in the same sample as well. The chain uses TRBV5-1 and TRBJ2-3, with D perhaps being TRBD1 or TRBD2 (5 bases each). Deletions cut 4 bases from V and 3 bases from J, with 12 bases between. Per the germline V gene, CDR1 is SGHRS and CDR2 is YFSETQ. The CDR3 spans 14 residues. CDR3 protein: CASSPGTGTDTQYF. CDR3 sequence (DNA): TGCGCCAGCAGCCCTGGGACGGGGACAGATACGCAGTATTTT.

In this sample, this clone turned up once. This chain joins TRBV6-2 or TRBV6-3 and TRBJ2-7; 10 nucleotides match TRBD2. This CDR3 spans 17 amino acids. Germline assignment: CDR1 MNHEY and CDR2 SVGEGT. V lost 2 bases to trimming and J lost 6 bases; unmatched junction nucleotides: 13. The CDR3 is CASSYSPLGTSAFEQYF. As DNA, the CDR3 is TGTGCCAGCAGTTACAGTCCGTTGGGGACTAGCGCGTTCGAGCAGTACTTC.

The chain has TRBV7-3 and TRBJ2-3, with 12 bases matching TRBD2. V shed 5 bases and J 2 bases; nucleotides not matched to a gene: 5. This CDR3 is built from 16 residues. Per the germline V gene, CDR1 is SGHTA and CDR2 is FQGTGA. CDR3 region: CASSLGTSGFTDTQYF. The DNA of the CDR3 is TGTGCCAGCAGCCTTGGGACTAGCGGGTTCACAGATACGCAGTATTTT.

The chain uses TRBV2 and TRBJ2-7; perhaps TRBD2 as D (5 bases). Germline V CDR1 and CDR2: SNHLY, FYNNEI. V lost 3 bases and J 6 bases, leaving 12 bases between the germline ends. This CDR3 is built from 13 residues. CDR3 in amino acids: CASSERVLSEQYF. In DNA form, the CDR3 reads TGTGCCAGCAGTGAGCGGGTCTTGAGCGAGCAGTACTTC.

This chain uses TRBV7-6 with TRBJ1-1; D gene uncertain. V was clipped by 6 bases and J by 1 base, with 6 bases between them. This CDR3 is built from 12 residues. In germline, CDR1 is SGHVS, CDR2 FNYEAQ. CDR3 sequence: CASRGRNTEAFF. In nucleotides, the CDR3 is TGTGCCAGCAGGGGGAGGAACACTGAAGCTTTCTTT.

The V and J genes are TRBV3-1 (or the pseudogene TRBV3-2) and TRBJ2-3; 11 bases fit TRBD1. The germline CDR1 and CDR2 sequences are LGHDT and YNNKEL (reference sequence). Trimming cost V 1 base and J 7 bases; bases outside gene matches: 4. The CDR3 extends over 15 amino acids. CDR3 amino acids: CASSQGGQGAYTQYF. CDR3 coding DNA: TGTGCCAGCAGCCAAGGAGGACAGGGGGCATATACGCAGTATTTT.

The chain employs TRBV7-2 and TRBJ1-3, with D uncertain. Germline CDR1 is SGHTA and CDR2 is FQGNSA. Trimming took off 1 base at V and 1 base at J, with 11 bases between the two ends. This CDR3 region has 16 residues. CDR3 coding DNA: TGTGCCAGCAGCTTAGATCCGGTTTTATCTGGAAACACCATATATTTT. Amino acids: CASSLDPVLSGNTIYF.

This rearrangement joins TRBV10-3 to TRBJ1-5; D remains unclear. This CDR3 has 13 amino acids. Trimming took off 3 bases at V and 4 bases at J, with 7 bases between the two ends. Germline CDR1 and CDR2: ENHRY and SYGVKD. This CDR3 is CAISEVGNQPQHF. DNA of the CDR3: TGTGCCATCAGTGAAGTGGGGAATCAGCCCCAGCATTTT.

This clone was observed a few times. The chain uses TRBV30 and TRBJ1-1; no clear D. Looked up from germline, CDR1 is GTSNPN and CDR2 is SVGIG (reference sequence). V shed 5 bases and J shed 1 base, with 11 bases lying between them. This CDR3 has 13 amino acids. The CDR3 sequence: CAWVRGTNTEAFF. The CDR3, as DNA: TGTGCCTGGGTTAGAGGCACGAACACTGAAGCTTTCTTT.